This paragraph reports one T cell receptor beta chain. The data originate from a study of PD-L1 blockade in urothelial cancer. Study-level background: Male patients with bladder-origin urothelial cancer numbered about nine tenths of the roughly 29.

Only in-frame clones appear in the TCRdb table, and some are missing; sequencing was by immunoSEQ multiplex PCR. This table has around 22,000 clones, around 88% appearing once. Looked up from germline, CDR1 is LNHNV and CDR2 is YYDKDF (reference sequence). Trimming pared 4 bases from V and 0 bases from J, leaving 18 bases between. This CDR3 region has 17 residues. Sequenced material: PBMCs, taken around atezolizumab (anti-PD-L1) treatment. The chain combines TRBV15 with TRBJ2-5; D is perhaps TRBD2 (6 bases). This receptor was obtained from a middle-aged man with urothelial cancer. The CDR3 bases are TGTGCCACCAGCACCCCGATCATAGTAGCGGACCAAGAGACCCAGTACTTC. Its protein is CATSTPIIVADQETQYF.